These 32 T cell receptor beta chains came from one sample sequenced in a study of identical twins. TCRdb reprocessed the 5' RACE reads with MiXCR, giving one entry per CDR3 protein. There are 570,000 or so distinct CDR3 sequences in the sample; more than 9% occur only once, and 2.5% to 3.5% lies in the top ten. These same data were also listed under a study on yellow fever vaccine responses in identical twins.

The sample taken for sequencing was PBMCs. The receptors were sampled from a woman aged 18-35 years in good health.

The chain joins TRBV5-1 to TRBJ1-2, with D hard to call. This CDR3 comprises 15 residues. V lost 3 bases and J 9 bases, leaving 21 bases between the germline ends. CDR1 and CDR2 (germline): SGHRS, YFSETQ. CDR3 region: CASSYEGRLVPSYTF. Written as DNA, the CDR3 is TGCGCCAGCAGCTACGAAGGCCGATTAGTCCCTAGCTACACCTTC.

This clonotype has just a few counts. The chain employs TRBV18 and TRBJ2-3, with a possible D match to TRBD1 (5 bases). Germline assignment: CDR1 KGHSH and CDR2 LQKENI. This CDR3 has 16 amino acids. Trimming pared 3 bases from V and 7 bases from J, leaving 20 bases between. CDR3 sequence: CASSPETEGHSNTQYF. The CDR3 DNA reads as TGTGCCAGCTCACCTGAAACCGAAGGACACTCAAATACGCAGTATTTT.

This clonotype has only a few counts. The rearrangement links TRBV2 to TRBJ2-7; D ambiguous. This CDR3 has 14 amino acids. From germline, CDR1 is SNHLY and CDR2 FYNNEI. The germline V and J ends were trimmed by 6 bases and 3 bases, with 15 bases remaining between them. CDR3 bases: TGTGCCAGCAGACACTTAACCGGTGACTACGAGCAGTACTTC. As protein: CASRHLTGDYEQYF.

This clonotype showed up just a few times. This rearrangement joins TRBV5-6 to TRBJ2-5; D unclear. V was pared by 0 bases and J by 3 bases, with 6 bases between. CDR1 is SGHDT, CDR2 YYEEEE, per germline. CDR3 length equals 13 residues. The CDR3 is CASSLGPEETQYF. CDR3 DNA sequence: TGTGCCAGCAGCTTGGGCCCGGAAGAGACCCAGTACTTC.

The chain is built from TRBV7-2 and TRBJ1-2, with D possibly being TRBD1 (5 bases). The CDR3 runs to 15 residues. The germline gives CDR1 SGHTA, CDR2 FQGNSA. The V end lost 2 bases, the J end lost 6 bases, and 16 bases lay between the germline ends. The CDR3 reads CASSLNAQGGDGYTF. For the CDR3, the DNA is TGTGCCAGCAGCTTAAATGCCCAGGGAGGCGATGGCTACACCTTC.

This clonotype was seen only a few times. This chain uses TRBV3-1 with TRBJ2-5, with 14 bases matching TRBD2. With 4 bases clipped from V and 5 bases from J, the junction kept 6 bases outside the gene matches. This CDR3 has 16 residues. Germline V gives CDR1 LGHDT, CDR2 YNNKEL (reference sequence). The CDR3 nucleotides read TGTGCCAGCAGCCCGGGACTAGCGGGAGCTTCCGAGACCCAGTACTTC. The encoded protein is CASSPGLAGASETQYF.

This clonotype has only one observation. The chain carries TRBV5-1 and TRBJ2-5; D not resolved. The germline gives CDR1 SGHRS, CDR2 YFSETQ. Trimming stripped 4 bases from V and 5 bases from J, with 24 bases between. The CDR3 is 17 amino acids. The CDR3 DNA follows: TGCGCCAGCAGCCTGCCGTCCCTCGGATCAGCGAAGGAGACCCAGTACTTC. Translated: CASSLPSLGSAKETQYF. The variable domain in full, with the rest retrieved from reference TRBV5-1 and TRBJ2-5, is KAGVTQTPRYLIKTRGQQVTLSCSPISGHRSVSWYQQTPGQGLQFLFEYFSETQRNKGNFPGRFSGRQFSNSRSEMNVSTLELGDSALYLCASSLPSLGSAKETQYFGPGTRLLVL.

This clonotype was found many times. V is TRBV7-8 and J is TRBJ2-3; 7 bases map to TRBD1. Germline CDR1 reads SGHVS; CDR2 reads FQNEAQ. The CDR3 is made up of 12 amino acids. V lost 4 bases to trimming and J lost 7 bases; unmatched junction nucleotides: 2. The CDR3 DNA is TGTGCCAGCAGCTGGGACAGCCATACGCAGTATTTT. Protein: CASSWDSHTQYF. Variable domain in full (rest from reference TRBV7-8 and TRBJ2-3): GAGVSQSPRYKVAKRGQDVALRCDPISGHVSLFWYQQALGQGPEFLTYFQNEAQLDKSGLPSDRFFAERPEGSVSTLKIQRTQQEDSAVYLCASSWDSHTQYFGPGTRLTVL.

This clonotype has at least ten counts. The rearrangement uses TRBV7-3 and TRBJ2-1; 15 bases line up with TRBD2. Germline lookup yields CDR1 SGHTA and CDR2 FQGTGA. The V gene end was trimmed by 5 bases and the J gene end by 7 bases; junction bases not matched to a gene: 9. CDR3 length equals 17 residues. The CDR3 loop is CASSLLGLAGGHNEQFF. The CDR3 bases are TGTGCCAGCAGCCTCCTCGGACTAGCGGGGGGGCATAATGAGCAGTTCTTC.

This clonotype was picked up a small number of times. The chain recombines TRBV25-1 with TRBJ2-1, with 12 nucleotides matching TRBD2. The CDR3 loop spans 14 amino acids. The V and J ends lost 5 bases and 7 bases, in that order; junction bases with no gene match: 3. Per the germline V gene, CDR1 is MGHDK and CDR2 is SYGVNS. The CDR3 DNA sequence: TGTGCCAGCAGTACGCTAGCGGGAGGGAATGAGCAGTTCTTC. Residues: CASSTLAGGNEQFF.

The sample holds many counts of this clonotype. The chain uses TRBV3-1 and TRBJ2-5; D gene uncertain. This CDR3 contains 12 residues. Between the trimmed V and J ends, which lost 2 bases and 5 bases, there was a span of 6 bases. Germline V gives CDR1 LGHDT, CDR2 YNNKEL (reference sequence). CDR3 loop: CASSQFGETQYF. CDR3 sequence (DNA): TGTGCCAGCAGCCAATTCGGGGAGACCCAGTACTTC.

This clonotype was picked up a small number of times. This chain links TRBV6-1 with TRBJ2-3; possible D gene TRBD2, 5 bases. The germline V gene has CDR1 MNHNS and CDR2 SASEGT. V lost 8 bases to trimming and J lost 1 base, with 13 bases between them. The CDR3 length is 14 residues. The CDR3 is CASERGWGTDTQYF. The CDR3 nucleotides are TGTGCCAGCGAACGCGGGTGGGGCACAGATACGCAGTATTTT.

This clonotype was seen a few times. V and J are TRBV29-1 and TRBJ2-5; the D is unclear. V gave up 0 bases and J gave up 6 bases, with 2 bases separating them. Per the germline V gene, CDR1 is SQVTM and CDR2 is ANQGSEA. The CDR3 loop spans 10 amino acids. This chain's CDR3 is CSVEEKTQYF. CDR3 coding DNA: TGCAGCGTTGAAGAAAAGACCCAGTACTTC.

In this sample, this clonotype turned up many times. The chain employs TRBV5-1 and TRBJ2-3; D unresolved. CDR3 length: 15 amino acids. Germline CDR1 SGHRS, CDR2 YFSETQ. The V and J ends lost 0 bases and 1 base respectively, with 9 bases between them. The CDR3 loop reads CASSLEGFGTDTQYF. In DNA form, the CDR3 reads TGCGCCAGCAGCTTGGAAGGATTCGGCACAGATACGCAGTATTTT.

V and J are TRBV5-1 and TRBJ2-1, with D maybe TRBD1 (5 bases). V was pared by 4 bases and J by 0 bases, with 11 bases between. The CDR3 covers 15 residues. The germline V gene has CDR1 SGHRS and CDR2 YFSETQ. This chain's CDR3 is CASSPTTDSYNEQFF. CDR3 nucleotide sequence: TGCGCCAGCAGCCCCACGACAGACTCCTACAATGAGCAGTTCTTC.

This clonotype was detected a few times. J is TRBJ1-4 and V is TRBV12-3 or TRBV12-4; D may be TRBD1 (5 bases). The V end lost 4 bases, the J end lost 8 bases, and 14 bases lay between the germline ends. The CDR3 totals 14 residues. CDR3 coding DNA: TGTGCCAGCAGTTCACAGGCCGGGGGAGAAAAACTGTTTTTT. It yields the protein CASSSQAGGEKLFF.

This clonotype was found a few times. The rearrangement joins TRBV7-8 to TRBJ2-2; TRBD2 might be the D (7 bases). Germline V gene sequence: CDR1 SGHVS, CDR2 FQNEAQ. The CDR3 length is 16 residues. The V end lost 2 bases, the J end lost 2 bases, and 12 bases lay between the germline ends. This CDR3 is CASSLRGGVNTGELFF. The CDR3 DNA reads TGTGCCAGCAGCTTAAGGGGGGGGGTCAACACCGGGGAGCTGTTTTTT. The entire variable domain, with the rest obtained from reference TRBV7-8 and TRBJ2-2, is as follows: GAGVSQSPRYKVAKRGQDVALRCDPISGHVSLFWYQQALGQGPEFLTYFQNEAQLDKSGLPSDRFFAERPEGSVSTLKIQRTQQEDSAVYLCASSLRGGVNTGELFFGEGSRLTVL.

This clonotype was counted ten times or more. This rearrangement joins TRBV20-1 to TRBJ1-4; D may be TRBD1 (5 bases). Per the germline V gene, CDR1 is DFQATT and CDR2 is SNEGSKA (reference sequence). V lost 3 bases, J lost 7 bases, and 9 bases lay in between. The CDR3 runs 12 residues. CDR3 bases: TGCAGTGCTAGGGGGCGGTTTGAAAAACTGTTTTTT. Translation: CSARGRFEKLFF.

This clonotype has a handful of counts. CDR3 nucleotides: TGTGCCAGCAGCTTAGCAGCGGATCCCACCTACGAGCAGTACTTC. Its protein product is CASSLAADPTYEQYF. The chain couples TRBV7-9 to TRBJ2-7; a possible D gene is TRBD2 (5 bases). CDR1 is SEHNR and CDR2 is FQNEAQ in the germline V gene (reference sequence). V lost 0 bases and J 2 bases, leaving 11 bases between the germline ends. The CDR3 sequence is 15 residues long. Together with reference TRBV7-9 and TRBJ2-7, the CDR3 gives the full variable domain: DTGVSQNPRHKITKRGQNVTFRCDPISEHNRLYWYRQTLGQGPEFLTYFQNEAQLEKSRLLSDRFSAERPKGSFSTLEIQRTEQGDSAMYLCASSLAADPTYEQYFGPGTRLTVT.

The gene calls are TRBV20-1 and TRBJ2-2; no reliable D call. Deletions cut 0 bases from V and 7 bases from J, with 15 bases between. The CDR3 has 15 amino acids. From germline, CDR1 is DFQATT and CDR2 SNEGSKA (reference sequence). The CDR3 DNA reads as TGCAGTGCTAGAGAGCTCAATCCTACCGGCGGGGAGCTGTTTTTT. This encodes CSARELNPTGGELFF.

This clonotype has only a few counts. The chain employs TRBV28 and TRBJ2-1; 7 bases line up with TRBD2. V shed 1 base and J 2 bases; nucleotides not matched to a gene: 8. CDR1 is MDHEN, CDR2 SYDVKM, per germline. The CDR3 totals 17 residues. The CDR3 is CASSLSLAVQAYNEQFF. The CDR3 nucleotides are TGTGCCAGCAGTTTATCCCTAGCGGTGCAAGCCTACAATGAGCAGTTCTTC.

The rearrangement joins TRBV12-3 or TRBV12-4 to TRBJ2-7; 7 positions agree with TRBD1. CDR3 length: 15 residues. Trimming took 5 bases from V and 6 from J; bases not matched to a gene: 13. This chain's CDR3 is CASSVTGVGKGEQYF. The DNA for the CDR3 is TGTGCCAGCAGTGTTACAGGGGTAGGGAAAGGCGAGCAGTACTTC.

The chain employs TRBV6-1 and TRBJ2-4, with a weak D call TRBD1 (5 bases). The germline CDR1 and CDR2 sequences are MNHNS and SASEGT. The V and J ends lost 10 bases and 1 base respectively, with 17 bases between them. There are 15 residues in the CDR3. CDR3 bases: TGTGCCACCACGGACGCCAGGGCTGCCAAAAACATTCAGTACTTC. It yields the protein CATTDARAAKNIQYF.

This clonotype was found a few times. The genes are TRBV10-3 and TRBJ2-1, with 15 bases lining up with TRBD2. The length of the CDR3 is 15 residues. Germline V CDR1 and CDR2: ENHRY, SYGVKD. With V trimmed by 6 bases and J by 4 bases, 1 base remained unmatched. In DNA form, the CDR3 reads TGTGCCATCAGAGGGACTAGCGGGAGGTACAATGAGCAGTTCTTC. This codes for CAIRGTSGRYNEQFF.

This clonotype was seen ten or more times. CDR3 sequence: CASSFRDTPLHF. The CDR3, as DNA: TGTGCCAGCAGCTTTCGCGACACACCCCTCCACTTT. The gene calls are TRBV7-9 and TRBJ1-6; D remains unclear. Trimming removed 3 bases at V and 11 bases at J, with 8 bases between. The CDR3 has 12 amino acids. Per the germline V gene, CDR1 is SEHNR and CDR2 is FQNEAQ (reference sequence).

The table lists this clonotype with a few counts. The chain couples TRBV7-9 to TRBJ2-7; 8 bases are shared with TRBD2. Germline CDR1 reads SEHNR; CDR2 reads FQNEAQ (reference sequence). CDR3 length equals 13 residues. The ends lost 5 bases at V and 6 bases at J; junction bases unmatched: 6. CDR3 bases: TGTGCCAGCAGCCTCGCCGGGACTAGCGAGCAGTACTTC. Amino acids: CASSLAGTSEQYF.

The CDR3 is CSATDTANYGYTF. CDR3 DNA: TGCAGTGCTACGGATACAGCAAACTATGGCTACACCTTC. The rearrangement joins TRBV20-1 to TRBJ1-2; D is uncertain. Germline CDR1 reads DFQATT; CDR2 reads SNEGSKA (reference sequence). Trimming pared 4 bases from V and 2 bases from J, leaving 11 bases between. The CDR3 contains 13 residues.

This clonotype was picked up a small number of times. DNA of the CDR3: TGCGCCAGCAACTTAGGCGGGCTAAACGATCATACGCAGTATTTT. Translating it yields CASNLGGLNDHTQYF. The rearrangement uses TRBV5-1 and TRBJ2-3; possibly TRBD2 for D (5 bases). Germline V gives CDR1 SGHRS, CDR2 YFSETQ. V was pared by 6 bases and J by 7 bases, with 21 bases between. The CDR3 length is 15 residues. The whole variable domain, filled in from reference TRBV5-1 and TRBJ2-3, reads KAGVTQTPRYLIKTRGQQVTLSCSPISGHRSVSWYQQTPGQGLQFLFEYFSETQRNKGNFPGRFSGRQFSNSRSEMNVSTLELGDSALYLCASNLGGLNDHTQYFGPGTRLTVL.

This clonotype was found a few times. The chain links TRBV19 to TRBJ2-1, with 8 bases matching TRBD2. J was trimmed by 7 bases and V by 3 bases; bases with no gene match: 5. Germline assignment: CDR1 LNHDA and CDR2 SQIVND (reference sequence). CDR3 length equals 14 residues. As DNA, the CDR3 is TGTGCCAGTAGTATTTCAGCGGGAGTTAATGAGCAGTTCTTC. Its translation: CASSISAGVNEQFF.

This chain joins TRBV20-1 and TRBJ1-1; D gene ambiguous. Per the germline V gene, CDR1 is DFQATT and CDR2 is SNEGSKA (reference sequence). CDR3 length: 13 residues. The V and J ends lost 4 bases and 0 bases respectively, with 9 bases between them. CDR3: CSATGSLNTEAFF. Written as DNA, the CDR3 is TGCAGTGCTACGGGATCCTTGAACACTGAAGCTTTCTTT.

This clonotype was detected only a few times. This rearrangement joins TRBV15 to TRBJ2-7; TRBD2 might be the D (5 bases). Trimming removed 1 base at V and 1 base at J, with 11 bases between. Germline values: CDR1 LNHNV, CDR2 YYDKDF (reference sequence). The CDR3 length is 15 residues. CDR3 amino acids: CATSRVAGLSYEQYF. In nucleotides, the CDR3 is TGTGCCACCAGCAGAGTGGCAGGACTTTCCTACGAGCAGTACTTC.

This clonotype was seen repeatedly, ten times or more. The chain combines TRBV12-3 or TRBV12-4 with TRBJ1-2; 7 bases are a match to TRBD1. V lost 6 bases to trimming and J lost 3 bases; unmatched junction nucleotides: 4. The CDR3 contains 13 residues. CDR3 bases: TGTGCCAGCAGCGTAGACAGGGACTATGGCTACACCTTC. This codes for CASSVDRDYGYTF.